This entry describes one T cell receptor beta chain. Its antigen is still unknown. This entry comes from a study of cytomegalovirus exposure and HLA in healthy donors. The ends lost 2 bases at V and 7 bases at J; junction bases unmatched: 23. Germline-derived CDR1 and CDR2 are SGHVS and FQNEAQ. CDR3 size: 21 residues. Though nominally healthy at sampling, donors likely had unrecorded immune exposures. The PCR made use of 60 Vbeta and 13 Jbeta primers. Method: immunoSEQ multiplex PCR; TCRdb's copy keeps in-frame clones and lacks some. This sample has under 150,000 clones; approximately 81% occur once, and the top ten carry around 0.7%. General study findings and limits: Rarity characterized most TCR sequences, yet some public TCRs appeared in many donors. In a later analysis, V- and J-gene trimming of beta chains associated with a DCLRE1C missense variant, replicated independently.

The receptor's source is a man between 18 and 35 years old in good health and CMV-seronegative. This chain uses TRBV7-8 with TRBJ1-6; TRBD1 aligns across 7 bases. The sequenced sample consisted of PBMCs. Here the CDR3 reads CASSLSLTRQGNRNVNSPLHF. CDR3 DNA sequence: TGTGCCAGCAGCTTATCTCTTACGAGACAGGGAAATCGTAATGTGAATTCACCCCTCCACTTT. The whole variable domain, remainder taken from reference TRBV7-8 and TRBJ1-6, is GAGVSQSPRYKVAKRGQDVALRCDPISGHVSLFWYQQALGQGPEFLTYFQNEAQLDKSGLPSDRFFAERPEGSVSTLKIQRTQQEDSAVYLCASSLSLTRQGNRNVNSPLHFGNGTRLTVT.